A selection of T cell receptor beta chains follows, all from one sample in a study of T cell changes during pregnancy in multiple sclerosis. Only in-frame clones appear in the TCRdb table, and some are missing; sequencing was by immunoSEQ multiplex PCR. The top ten clones hold approximately 2% of a sample with about 69,000 clones, 85% to 95% of them seen once. Specimen: peripheral blood, collected in the third trimester of pregnancy. All receptors derive from a female donor in good health, enrolled as a control in a pregnancy study. Both conserved end residues are part of each CDR3.

J | V | CDR3
TRBJ2-3 | TRBV6-4 | CASSDQGGSTDTQYF
TRBJ1-3 | TRBV5-1 | CASSLAEFSGNTIYF
TRBJ2-3 | TRBV5-6 | CASSLLLAGGTDTQYF
TRBJ1-4 | TRBV7-2 | CASRKTGDNEKLFF
TRBJ2-7 | TRBV6-1 | CASSERTSGSYEQYF
TRBJ1-1 | TRBV5-1 | CASSSSQGAGTEAFF
TRBJ2-3 | TRBV9 | CASSANSGAPDTQYF
TRBJ1-1 | TRBV6-5 | CASSYRGPDTEAFF
TRBJ2-6 | TRBV7-8 | CASSHYARAGANVLTF
TRBJ1-2 | TRBV5-5 | CASSLDTNYGYTF
TRBJ1-3 | TRBV9 | CASSGVAGNTIYF
TRBJ2-1 | TRBV28 | CASRRIGTSGRVREANEQFF
TRBJ2-7 | TRBV7-6 | CASSLGDSYEQYF
TRBJ2-3 | TRBV14 | CASSQRGMVTQYF
TRBJ1-5 | TRBV19 | CASSATGNQPQHF
TRBJ2-1 | TRBV2 | CASKSGTSGSNEQFF
TRBJ1-1 | TRBV5-1 | CASSDQGRVTNTEAFF
TRBJ1-1 | TRBV15 | CATSRDYQTSEAFF
TRBJ1-5 | TRBV28 | CASSPRMGRRGNQPQHF
TRBJ2-5 | TRBV5-4 | CASSSVGGVGEETQYF
TRBJ2-7 | TRBV10-2 | CASSLSSGLTYEQYF
TRBJ1-2 | TRBV19 | CASSIGTANYGYTF
TRBJ2-2 | TRBV6-5 | CASSYGPITGELFF
TRBJ2-5 | TRBV7-9 | CASSRKAGEYQETQYF
TRBJ2-1 | TRBV4-2 | CASSQDLRWEGREQFF
TRBJ1-3 | TRBV7-2 | CASSPAPTGGGNTIYF
TRBJ1-4 | TRBV13 | CASSFGQGGNEKLFF
TRBJ2-7 | TRBV7-9 | CASSYQGQSDYEQYF
TRBJ2-3 | TRBV11-3 | CASSLGAGATDTQYF
TRBJ2-2 | TRBV7-9 | CASSLRLAGELFF
TRBJ2-3 | TRBV9 | CASSVGLAGLTDTQYF
TRBJ2-3 | TRBV6-5 | CASSPSGSWDTQYF
TRBJ2-5 | TRBV5-1 | CASTREQGAWETQYF
TRBJ1-2 | TRBV7-8 | CASSSGQGGYGYTF
TRBJ2-2 | TRBV6-6 | CASSYPAGELFF
TRBJ1-1 | TRBV6-5 | CATSPLSGLTEAFF
TRBJ1-5 | TRBV2 | CASSPGATGLNQPQHF
TRBJ2-7 | TRBV7-9 | CASRGGGYEQYF
TRBJ2-7 | TRBV7-2 | CASTTVPGYEQYF
TRBJ2-3 | TRBV5-4 | CASSLGGGATDTQYF
TRBJ2-1 | TRBV30 | CAWSVDTGGYNEQFF